These T cell receptor beta chains were read from a single sample in a study of blood T cell repertoires in COVID-19. Profiled with immunoSEQ multiplex PCR; TCRdb holds only in-frame clones, not every one. The sample consists of 110,000 or so clones, less than 75% of them appearing once. The material sequenced was peripheral blood. The receptors were gathered from a woman aged 40 to 50 with acute or convalescent COVID-19. CDR3s leave out the opening cysteine and the closing phenylalanine or tryptophan. D genes are given only for firm matches. Size tells how often a clone was seen (once, few, many) or the class of an expanded clone, and some rows leave it out.

V	J	size	D	CDR3
TRBV7-8	TRBJ2-7	-	-	ASSPGYPQY
TRBV30	TRBJ1-6	-	-	AWKGSADGSPLH
TRBV27	TRBJ2-1	-	TRBD2	ASSKSGGVYEQF
TRBV11-2	TRBJ2-3	-	TRBD1	ASSLVPDRVSDTQY
TRBV27	TRBJ2-4	-	TRBD1	ASSSLTGLAKNIQY
TRBV12-3/TRBV12-4	TRBJ2-7	-	TRBD1	ASSTGVGEQY
TRBV6-4	TRBJ2-1	-	-	ASSDCLRGGDVSYNEQF
TRBV27	TRBJ2-7	-	TRBD2	ASSVTSEFYEQY
TRBV30	TRBJ2-2	-	-	AWSSPPAGELF
TRBV11-2	TRBJ2-7	few	-	ASSLERSEQY
TRBV11-2	TRBJ1-2	few	-	ASSLEPSPRGDGYT
TRBV7-9	TRBJ1-1	-	-	ASSLSGKGKQAKAF
TRBV10-2	TRBJ2-5	once	TRBD2	ASIAVAGEDGTQY
TRBV5-4	TRBJ2-4	once	-	ASSIFGGRTKNIQY
TRBV4-2	TRBJ1-6	-	TRBD1	ASSQESTDRALNSPLH
TRBV7-9	TRBJ2-1	once	-	ASSLVQNLYNEQF
TRBV6-5	TRBJ2-7	-	-	ASSYSGERTYEQY
TRBV6-6	TRBJ1-6	once	-	ASSYAPGASPLH
TRBV6-1	TRBJ1-1	-	-	ASSERGRGAF
TRBV9	TRBJ2-5	-	TRBD1	ASSVGQGWGQETQY
TRBV27	TRBJ1-2	-	TRBD1	ASRATGGSSYGYT
TRBV18	TRBJ2-4	-	TRBD2	ASSPPTSGGAKNIQY
TRBV6-2/TRBV6-3	TRBJ1-2	-	TRBD1	ASSFPRTGNYGYT
TRBV4-1	TRBJ2-1	-	-	ASSQVSRGVSYNEQF